This T cell receptor (beta chain) originates from a study of T cell responses to AZD1222 COVID-19 vaccine. Whole-study findings and limits: At baseline, seropositivity was found in only a handful of AZD1222 recipients.

Some second doses came at about 4 weeks and others at about 12 weeks; these were pooled. As regards this clone: Its specificity is unknown.

Trimming took off 6 bases at V and 1 base at J, with 12 bases between the two ends. This CDR3 is built from 14 residues. The germline V gene has CDR1 SGHVS and CDR2 FQNEAQ. TCRdb keeps only in-frame clones here, not all; method: immunoSEQ multiplex PCR. The sample contains approximately 190,000 clones, about 94% of which appear only once. This sequence joins TRBV7-8 and TRBJ1-2; a possible D gene is TRBD1 (6 bases). The sample consisted of peripheral blood, taken 28 days after the second AZD1222 dose. The source is an adult who received the AZD1222 COVID-19 vaccine. CDR3 loop: CASSNSRGNYGYTF. The CDR3 DNA follows: TGTGCCAGCAGTAACTCCAGGGGTAACTATGGCTACACCTTC.